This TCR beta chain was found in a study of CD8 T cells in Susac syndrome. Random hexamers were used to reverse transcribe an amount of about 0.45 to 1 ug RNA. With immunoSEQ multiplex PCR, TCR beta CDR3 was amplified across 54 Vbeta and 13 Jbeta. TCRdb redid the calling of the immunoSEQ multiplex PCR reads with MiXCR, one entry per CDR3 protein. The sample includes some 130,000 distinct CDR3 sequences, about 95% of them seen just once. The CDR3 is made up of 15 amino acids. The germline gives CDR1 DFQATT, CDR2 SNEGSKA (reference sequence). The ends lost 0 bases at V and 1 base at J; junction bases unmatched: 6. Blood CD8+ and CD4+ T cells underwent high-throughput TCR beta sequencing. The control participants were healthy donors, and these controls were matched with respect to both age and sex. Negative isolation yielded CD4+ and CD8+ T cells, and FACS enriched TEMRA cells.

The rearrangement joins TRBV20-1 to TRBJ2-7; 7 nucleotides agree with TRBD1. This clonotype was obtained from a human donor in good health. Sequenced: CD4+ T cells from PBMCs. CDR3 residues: CSARDEDRLSYEQYF. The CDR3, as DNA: TGCAGTGCTAGAGATGAGGACAGGTTATCCTACGAGCAGTACTTC.